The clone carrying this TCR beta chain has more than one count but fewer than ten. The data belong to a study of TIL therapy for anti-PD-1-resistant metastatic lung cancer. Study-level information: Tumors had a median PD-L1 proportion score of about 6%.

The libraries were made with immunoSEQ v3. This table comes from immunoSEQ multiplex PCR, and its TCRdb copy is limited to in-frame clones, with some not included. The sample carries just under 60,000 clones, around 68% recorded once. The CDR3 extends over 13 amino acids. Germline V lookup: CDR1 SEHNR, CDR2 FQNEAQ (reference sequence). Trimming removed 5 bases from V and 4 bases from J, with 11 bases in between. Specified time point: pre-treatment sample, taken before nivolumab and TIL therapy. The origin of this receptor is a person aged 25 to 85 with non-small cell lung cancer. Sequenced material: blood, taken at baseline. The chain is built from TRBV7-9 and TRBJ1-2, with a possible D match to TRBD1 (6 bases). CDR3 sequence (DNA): TGTGCCAGCAGCCCTGAACAGGGCTATGGCTACACCTTC. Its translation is CASSPEQGYGYTF. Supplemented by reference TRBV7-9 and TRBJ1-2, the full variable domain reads DTGVSQNPRHKITKRGQNVTFRCDPISEHNRLYWYRQTLGQGPEFLTYFQNEAQLEKSRLLSDRFSAERPKGSFSTLEIQRTEQGDSAMYLCASSPEQGYGYTFGSGTRLTVV.